This T cell receptor beta chain was captured by sequencing in a study of blood T cell repertoires in COVID-19. The overall study: Both acute and convalescent COVID-19 samples were obtained from the United States, Italy and Spain. Nucleic acid was either cDNA or gDNA, and it came from T cells, B-cell-depleted T cells, or PBMCs.

Original analysis: Estimates of nucleated cell counts were drawn from the amplification of reference gene primers. Generated by immunoSEQ multiplex PCR, the TCRdb table keeps only in-frame clones and is missing some. V and J calls and clone size are those listed in that table; D and trimming were worked out from the DNA. This sample has over 200,000 clones, with approximately 80% found just once. The CDR3 runs to 15 residues. CDR1 is SGHVS, CDR2 FQNEAQ, per germline. Trimming at V came to 2 bases and at J to 3 bases, leaving 4 bases not matched to a gene. Material for sequencing was peripheral blood. J is TRBJ2-7 and V is TRBV7-8; 10 nucleotides align to TRBD1. This receptor was identified in a man aged 35 to 55 who had recovered from COVID-19. DNA for the CDR3: TGTGCCAGCAGCTTACGGAGGACAGGGGGCTACGAGCAGTACTTC. Encoded protein: CASSLRRTGGYEQYF.